Listed below are T cell receptor beta chains from one sample, sequenced in a study of T cells in Graves' hyperthyroidism and ophthalmopathy. MiXCR, applied by TCRdb to the multiplex PCR reads, yields one record per CDR3 protein. The repertoire holds roughly 840,000 distinct CDR3 sequences, with around 39% as singletons. Material: blood. The receptors were sampled from a man aged 18 to 29 with Graves' hyperthyroidism. CDR3s leave out the opening cysteine and the closing phenylalanine or tryptophan.

V	J	CDR3
TRBV7-8	TRBJ2-5	ASSPKWGGETQY
TRBV7-9	TRBJ1-1	ASSRESRTEAF
TRBV29-1	TRBJ1-2	SVKAGLGFGYT
TRBV19	TRBJ2-5	ASLEASGQTQY
TRBV29-1	TRBJ2-5	SALGQGTETQY
TRBV15	TRBJ1-5	ATSSIGTGKLNQPQH
TRBV19	TRBJ1-5	ASLGRGSDQPQH
TRBV2	TRBJ2-7	ASTDMTAINYEQY
TRBV7-2	TRBJ2-2	ASSQDEREITGELF
TRBV29-1	TRBJ1-1	SVEPRRTEAF
TRBV6-5	TRBJ2-5	ASRGGTAQETQY
TRBV10-3	TRBJ1-5	AISFRREDQPQH
TRBV10-3	TRBJ1-1	ATGTGGRTEAF
TRBV29-1	TRBJ1-1	SVGGGAMNTEAF
TRBV29-1	TRBJ1-2	SVSSLGNGYT
TRBV12-3/TRBV12-4	TRBJ1-2	ASSLERTEFNYGYT
TRBV29-1	TRBJ2-7	SVEATSYEQY
TRBV7-6	.	ASSSQRGEQF
TRBV20-1	TRBJ2-7	SASRMGVEQY
TRBV15	TRBJ2-7	ATSRAPGTPSYEQY
TRBV7-2	TRBJ1-5	ASSLVQIYEH
TRBV12-3/TRBV12-4	TRBJ1-1	ASNSQRKDTEAF
TRBV7-2	TRBJ2-7	ASSARDGQWEQY
TRBV7-9	TRBJ2-7	ASSFQGAGAYEQY
TRBV7-8	TRBJ2-5	ASSPKTRYQETQY
TRBV6-5	TRBJ2-2	ASSYLGRGTNTGELF
TRBV4-3	TRBJ1-1	ASSQELGTEAF
TRBV7-9	TRBJ1-4	ASSPNAQVGEKLF
TRBV12-3/TRBV12-4	TRBJ1-4	ASSLEVWTGNEKLF
TRBV5-4	TRBJ2-5	ASSSLGANHQETQY
TRBV6-1	TRBJ1-2	ASSLRPPPGYT
TRBV5-6	TRBJ1-1	ASRPGRVEFTEAF
TRBV29-1	TRBJ1-1	SGHFGGTEAF
TRBV20-1	TRBJ2-7	SAGPNRMSSYEQY
TRBV2	TRBJ2-2	ASIEEGVPGELF
TRBV7-2	TRBJ2-7	ASSFLQPSYEQY
TRBV15	TRBJ1-4	ATSRDRQGGVEKLF